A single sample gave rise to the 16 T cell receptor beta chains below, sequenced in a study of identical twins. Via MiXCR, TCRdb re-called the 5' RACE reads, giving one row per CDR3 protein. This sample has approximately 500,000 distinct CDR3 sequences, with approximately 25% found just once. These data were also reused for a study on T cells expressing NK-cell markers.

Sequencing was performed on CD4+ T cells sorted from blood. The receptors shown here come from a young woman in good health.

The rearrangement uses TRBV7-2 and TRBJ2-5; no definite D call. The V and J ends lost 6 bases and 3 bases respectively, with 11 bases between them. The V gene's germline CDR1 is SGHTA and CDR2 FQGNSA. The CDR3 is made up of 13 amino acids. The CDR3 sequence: CASSLSVEETQYF. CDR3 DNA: TGTGCCAGCAGTCTTTCTGTTGAAGAGACCCAGTACTTC.

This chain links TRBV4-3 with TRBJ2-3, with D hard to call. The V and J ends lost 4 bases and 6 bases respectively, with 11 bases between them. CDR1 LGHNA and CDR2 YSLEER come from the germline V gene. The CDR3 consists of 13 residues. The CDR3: CASSPYEGDTQYF. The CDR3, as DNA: TGCGCCAGCAGCCCCTACGAAGGTGATACGCAGTATTTT.

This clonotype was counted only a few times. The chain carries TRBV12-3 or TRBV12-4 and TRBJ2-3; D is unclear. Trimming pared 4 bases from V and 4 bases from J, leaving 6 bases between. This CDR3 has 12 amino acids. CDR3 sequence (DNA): TGTGCCAGCAGTTCTGTATCAGATACGCAGTATTTT. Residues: CASSSVSDTQYF.

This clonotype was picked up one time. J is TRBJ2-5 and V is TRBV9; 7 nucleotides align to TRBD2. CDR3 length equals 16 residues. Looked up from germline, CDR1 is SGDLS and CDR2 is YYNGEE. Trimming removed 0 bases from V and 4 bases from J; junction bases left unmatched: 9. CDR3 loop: CASSVDGGSWGETQYF. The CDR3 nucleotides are TGTGCCAGCAGCGTAGACGGCGGGAGCTGGGGAGAGACCCAGTACTTC.

CDR3 coding DNA: TGCGCCAGCACCGACGGACCTCCCTATGGCTACACCTTC. Translated: CASTDGPPYGYTF. The chain employs TRBV5-1 and TRBJ1-2; the D is unclear. V lost 6 bases and J 4 bases, leaving 13 bases between the germline ends. Germline values: CDR1 SGHRS, CDR2 YFSETQ. The CDR3 is 13 residues long.

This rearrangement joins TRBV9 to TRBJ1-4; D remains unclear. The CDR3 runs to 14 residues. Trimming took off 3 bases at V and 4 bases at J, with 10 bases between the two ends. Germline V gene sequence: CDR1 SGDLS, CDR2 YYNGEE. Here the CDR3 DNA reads TGTGCCAGCAGCGGAGGCAAGGGTAATGAAAAACTGTTTTTT. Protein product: CASSGGKGNEKLFF.

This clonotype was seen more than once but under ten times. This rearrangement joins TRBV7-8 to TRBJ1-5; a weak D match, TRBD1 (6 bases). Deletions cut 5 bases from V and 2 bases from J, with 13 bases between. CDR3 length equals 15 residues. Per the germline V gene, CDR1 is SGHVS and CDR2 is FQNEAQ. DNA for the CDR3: TGTGCCAGCAGCCCTATTACAGGGCGCAATCAGCCCCAGCATTTT. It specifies CASSPITGRNQPQHF. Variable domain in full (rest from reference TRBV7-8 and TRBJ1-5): GAGVSQSPRYKVAKRGQDVALRCDPISGHVSLFWYQQALGQGPEFLTYFQNEAQLDKSGLPSDRFFAERPEGSVSTLKIQRTQQEDSAVYLCASSPITGRNQPQHFGDGTRLSIL.

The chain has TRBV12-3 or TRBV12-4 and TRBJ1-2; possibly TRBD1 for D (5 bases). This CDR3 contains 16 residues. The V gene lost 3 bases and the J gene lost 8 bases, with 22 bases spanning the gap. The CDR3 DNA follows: TGTGCCAGCAGTTTGAATCCAGGGACTAGCGCCCGCGGCTACACCTTC. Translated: CASSLNPGTSARGYTF.

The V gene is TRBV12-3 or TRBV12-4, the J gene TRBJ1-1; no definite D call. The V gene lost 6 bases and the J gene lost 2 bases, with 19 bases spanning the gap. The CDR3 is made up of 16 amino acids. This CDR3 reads CASRLTPYIVNTEAFF. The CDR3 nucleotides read TGTGCCAGCAGGCTGACACCATACATCGTAAACACTGAAGCTTTCTTT.

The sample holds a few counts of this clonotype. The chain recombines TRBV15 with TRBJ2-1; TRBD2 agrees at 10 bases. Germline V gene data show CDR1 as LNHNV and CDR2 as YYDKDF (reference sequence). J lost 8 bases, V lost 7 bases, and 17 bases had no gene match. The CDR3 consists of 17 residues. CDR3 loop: CATKSGGSLAGDYEQFF. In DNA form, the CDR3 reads TGTGCCACCAAATCTGGGGGGTCGCTAGCGGGAGACTATGAGCAGTTCTTC.

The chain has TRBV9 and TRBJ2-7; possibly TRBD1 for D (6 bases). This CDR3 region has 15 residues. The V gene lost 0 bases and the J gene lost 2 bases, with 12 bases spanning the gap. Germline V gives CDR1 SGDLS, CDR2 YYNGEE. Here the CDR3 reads CASSVGSAGAYEQYF. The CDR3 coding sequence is TGTGCCAGCAGCGTAGGATCGGCAGGGGCCTACGAGCAGTACTTC.

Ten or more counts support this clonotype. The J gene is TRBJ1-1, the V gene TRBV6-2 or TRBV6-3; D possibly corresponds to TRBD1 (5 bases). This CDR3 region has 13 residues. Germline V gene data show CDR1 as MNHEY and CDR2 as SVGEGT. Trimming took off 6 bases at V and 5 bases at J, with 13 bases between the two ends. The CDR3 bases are TGTGCCAGCAGCCGAACGGGGCAGACTGAAGCTTTCTTT. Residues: CASSRTGQTEAFF.

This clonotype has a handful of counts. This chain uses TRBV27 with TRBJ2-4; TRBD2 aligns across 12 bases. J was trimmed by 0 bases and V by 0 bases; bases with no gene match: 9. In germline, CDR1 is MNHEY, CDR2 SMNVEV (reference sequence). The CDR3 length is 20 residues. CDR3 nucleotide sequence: TGTGCCAGCAGTTTATCTCCGACTAGCGGGAGTCCTTCAGCCAAAAACATTCAGTACTTC. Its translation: CASSLSPTSGSPSAKNIQYF.

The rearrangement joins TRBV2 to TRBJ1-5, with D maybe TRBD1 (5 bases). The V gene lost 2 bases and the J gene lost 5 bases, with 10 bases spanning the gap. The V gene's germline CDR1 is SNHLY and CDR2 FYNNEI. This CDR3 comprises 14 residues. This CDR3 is CASSEMTVDQPQHF. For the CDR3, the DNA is TGTGCCAGCAGTGAAATGACAGTCGATCAGCCCCAGCATTTT.

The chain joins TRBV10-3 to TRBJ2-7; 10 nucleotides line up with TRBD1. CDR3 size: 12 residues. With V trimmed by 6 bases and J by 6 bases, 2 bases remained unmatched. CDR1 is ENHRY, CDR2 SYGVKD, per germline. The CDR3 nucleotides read TGTGCCATCAGCGGACAGGGGGGCGAGCAGTACTTC. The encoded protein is CAISGQGGEQYF.

The chain's CDR3 is CASSLGTTGRRGTGELFF. The CDR3 DNA reads as TGTGCCAGCAGCTTAGGGACGACCGGACGGCGGGGCACCGGGGAGCTGTTTTTT. The chain couples TRBV11-2 to TRBJ2-2, with D possibly TRBD2 on 6 matching bases. This CDR3 has 18 residues. Trimming removed 1 base from V and 4 bases from J, with 19 bases in between. Germline V gene data show CDR1 as SGHAT and CDR2 as FQNNGV. Combining the CDR3 with reference TRBV11-2 and TRBJ2-2 gives the whole variable domain EAGVAQSPRYKIIEKRQSVAFWCNPISGHATLYWYQQILGQGPKLLIQFQNNGVVDDSQLPKDRFSAERLKGVDSTLKIQPAKLEDSAVYLCASSLGTTGRRGTGELFFGEGSRLTVL.